This T cell receptor (beta chain) was found in a study of identical twins. TCRdb passed the 5' RACE reads through MiXCR, listing each CDR3 protein once. Found here are 690,000 or so distinct CDR3 sequences, around 5.7% of them singletons; the top ten hold 1.5% to 2%. Study-level results: Abundant beta clonotypes from cord blood bore fewer insertions; memory repertoires lacked this pattern.

The CDR3 is 15 residues long. V was cut by 6 bases and J by 7 bases, with 21 bases left in between. Concerning this clonotype: Antigen specificity is unknown.

The chain uses TRBV12-3 or TRBV12-4 and TRBJ1-2, with D possibly being TRBD1 (5 bases). This clonotype originated in a man between 18 and 29 years old in good health. The specimen was naive T cells sorted from blood. The CDR3 sequence: CASRPPDSLGRGYTF. DNA of the CDR3: TGTGCCAGCAGACCCCCTGACAGCTTGGGCCGTGGCTACACCTTC.